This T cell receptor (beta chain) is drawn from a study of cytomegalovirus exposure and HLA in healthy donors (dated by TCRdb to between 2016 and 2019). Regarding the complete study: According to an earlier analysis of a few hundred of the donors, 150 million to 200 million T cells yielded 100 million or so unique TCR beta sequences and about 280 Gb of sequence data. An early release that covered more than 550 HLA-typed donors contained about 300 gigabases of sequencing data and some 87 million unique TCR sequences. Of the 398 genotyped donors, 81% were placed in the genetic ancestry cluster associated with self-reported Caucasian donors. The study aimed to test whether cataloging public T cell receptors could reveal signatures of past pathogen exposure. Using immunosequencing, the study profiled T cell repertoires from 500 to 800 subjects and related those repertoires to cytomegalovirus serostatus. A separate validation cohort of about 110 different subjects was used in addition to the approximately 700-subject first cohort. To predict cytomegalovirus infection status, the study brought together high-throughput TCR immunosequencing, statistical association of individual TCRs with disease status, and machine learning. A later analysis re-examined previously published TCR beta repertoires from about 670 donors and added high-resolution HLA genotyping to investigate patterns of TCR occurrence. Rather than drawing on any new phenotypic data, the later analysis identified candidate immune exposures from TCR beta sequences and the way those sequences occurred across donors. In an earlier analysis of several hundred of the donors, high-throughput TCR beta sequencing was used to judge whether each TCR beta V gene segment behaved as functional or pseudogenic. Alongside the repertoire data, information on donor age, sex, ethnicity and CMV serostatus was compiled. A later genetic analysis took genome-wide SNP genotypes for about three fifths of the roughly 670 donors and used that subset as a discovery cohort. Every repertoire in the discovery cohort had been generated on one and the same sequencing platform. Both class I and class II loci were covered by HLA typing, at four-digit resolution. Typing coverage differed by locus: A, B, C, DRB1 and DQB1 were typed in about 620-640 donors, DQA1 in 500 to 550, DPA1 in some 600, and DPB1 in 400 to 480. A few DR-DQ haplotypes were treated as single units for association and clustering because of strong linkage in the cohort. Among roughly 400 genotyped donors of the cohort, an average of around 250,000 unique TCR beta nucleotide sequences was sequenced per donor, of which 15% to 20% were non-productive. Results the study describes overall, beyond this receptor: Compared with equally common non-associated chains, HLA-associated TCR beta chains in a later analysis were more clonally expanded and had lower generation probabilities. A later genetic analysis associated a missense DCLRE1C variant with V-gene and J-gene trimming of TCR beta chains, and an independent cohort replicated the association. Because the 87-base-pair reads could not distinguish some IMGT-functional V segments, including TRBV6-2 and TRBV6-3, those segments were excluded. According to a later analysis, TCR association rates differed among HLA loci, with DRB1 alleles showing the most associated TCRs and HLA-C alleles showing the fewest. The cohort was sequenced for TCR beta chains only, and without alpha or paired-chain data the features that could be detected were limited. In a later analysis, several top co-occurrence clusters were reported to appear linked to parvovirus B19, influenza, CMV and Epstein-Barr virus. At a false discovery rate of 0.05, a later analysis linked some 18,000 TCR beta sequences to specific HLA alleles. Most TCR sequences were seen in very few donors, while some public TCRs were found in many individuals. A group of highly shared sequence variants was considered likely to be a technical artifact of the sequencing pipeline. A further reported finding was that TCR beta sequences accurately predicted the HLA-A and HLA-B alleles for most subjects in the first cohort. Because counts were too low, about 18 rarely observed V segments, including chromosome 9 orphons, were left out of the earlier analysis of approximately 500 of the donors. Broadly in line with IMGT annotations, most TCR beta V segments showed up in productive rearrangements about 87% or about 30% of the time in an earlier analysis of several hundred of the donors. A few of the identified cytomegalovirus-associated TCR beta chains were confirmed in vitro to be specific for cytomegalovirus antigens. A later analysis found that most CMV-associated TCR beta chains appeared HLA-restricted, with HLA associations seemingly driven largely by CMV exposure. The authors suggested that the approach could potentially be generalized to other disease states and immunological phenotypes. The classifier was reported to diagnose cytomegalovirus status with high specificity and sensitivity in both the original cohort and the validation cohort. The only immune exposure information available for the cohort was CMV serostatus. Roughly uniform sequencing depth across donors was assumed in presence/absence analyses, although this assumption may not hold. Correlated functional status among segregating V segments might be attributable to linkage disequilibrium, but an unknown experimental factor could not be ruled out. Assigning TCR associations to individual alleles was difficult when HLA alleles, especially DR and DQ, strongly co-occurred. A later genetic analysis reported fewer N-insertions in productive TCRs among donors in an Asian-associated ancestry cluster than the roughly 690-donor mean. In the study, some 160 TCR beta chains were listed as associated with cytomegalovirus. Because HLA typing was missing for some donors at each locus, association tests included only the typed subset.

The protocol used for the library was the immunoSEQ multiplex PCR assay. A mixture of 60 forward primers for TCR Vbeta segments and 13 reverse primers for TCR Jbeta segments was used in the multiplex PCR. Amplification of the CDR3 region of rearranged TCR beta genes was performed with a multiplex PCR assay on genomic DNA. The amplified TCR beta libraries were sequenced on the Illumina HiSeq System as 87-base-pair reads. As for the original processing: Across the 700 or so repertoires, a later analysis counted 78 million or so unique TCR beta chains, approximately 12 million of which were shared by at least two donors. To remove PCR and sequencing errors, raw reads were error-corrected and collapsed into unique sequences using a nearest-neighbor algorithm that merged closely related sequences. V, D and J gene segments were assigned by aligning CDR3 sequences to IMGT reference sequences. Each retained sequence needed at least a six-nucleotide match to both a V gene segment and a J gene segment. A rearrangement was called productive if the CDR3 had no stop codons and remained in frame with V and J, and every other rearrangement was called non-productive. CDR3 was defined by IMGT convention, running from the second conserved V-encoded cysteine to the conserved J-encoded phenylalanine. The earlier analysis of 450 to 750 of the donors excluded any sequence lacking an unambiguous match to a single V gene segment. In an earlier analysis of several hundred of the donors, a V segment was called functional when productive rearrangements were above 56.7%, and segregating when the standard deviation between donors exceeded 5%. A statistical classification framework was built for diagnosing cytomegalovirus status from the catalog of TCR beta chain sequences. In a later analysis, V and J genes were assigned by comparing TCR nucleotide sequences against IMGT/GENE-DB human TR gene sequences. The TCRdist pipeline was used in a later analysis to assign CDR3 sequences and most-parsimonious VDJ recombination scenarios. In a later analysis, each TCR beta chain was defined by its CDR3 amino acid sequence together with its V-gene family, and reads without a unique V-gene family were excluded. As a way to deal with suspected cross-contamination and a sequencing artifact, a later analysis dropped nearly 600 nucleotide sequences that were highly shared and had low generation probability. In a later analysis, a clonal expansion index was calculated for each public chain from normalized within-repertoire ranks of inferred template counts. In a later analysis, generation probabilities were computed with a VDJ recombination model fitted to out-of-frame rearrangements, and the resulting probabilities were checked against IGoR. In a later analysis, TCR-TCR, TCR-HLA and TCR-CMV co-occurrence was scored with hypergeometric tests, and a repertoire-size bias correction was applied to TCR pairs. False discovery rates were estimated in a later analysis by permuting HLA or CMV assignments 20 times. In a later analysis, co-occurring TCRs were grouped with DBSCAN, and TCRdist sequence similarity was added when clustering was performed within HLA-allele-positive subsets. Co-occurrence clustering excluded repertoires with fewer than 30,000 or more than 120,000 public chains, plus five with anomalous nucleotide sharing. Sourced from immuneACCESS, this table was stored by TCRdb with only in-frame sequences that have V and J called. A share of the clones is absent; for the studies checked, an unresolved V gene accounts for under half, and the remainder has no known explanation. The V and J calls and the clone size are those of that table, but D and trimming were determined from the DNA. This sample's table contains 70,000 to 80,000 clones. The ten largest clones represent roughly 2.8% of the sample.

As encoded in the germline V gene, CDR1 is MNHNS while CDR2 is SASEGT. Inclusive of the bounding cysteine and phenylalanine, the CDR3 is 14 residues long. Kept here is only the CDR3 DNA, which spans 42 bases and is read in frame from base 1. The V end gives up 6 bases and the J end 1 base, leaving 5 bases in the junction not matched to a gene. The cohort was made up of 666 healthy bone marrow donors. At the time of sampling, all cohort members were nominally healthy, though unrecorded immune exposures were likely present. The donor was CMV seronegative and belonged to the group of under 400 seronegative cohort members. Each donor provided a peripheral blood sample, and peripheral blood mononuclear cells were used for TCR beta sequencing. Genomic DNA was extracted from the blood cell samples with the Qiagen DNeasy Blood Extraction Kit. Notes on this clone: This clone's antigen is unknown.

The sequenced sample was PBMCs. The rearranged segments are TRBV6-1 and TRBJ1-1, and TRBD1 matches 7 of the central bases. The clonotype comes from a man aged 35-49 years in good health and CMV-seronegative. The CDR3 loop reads CASRETGTNTEAFF. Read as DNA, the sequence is TGTGCCAGCAGAGAGACAGGGACGAACACTGAAGCTTTCTTT.